The following is a T cell receptor (beta chain) sequence with its context. Original processing notes: The assay estimated nucleated cells by amplifying reference gene primers. The repertoire was sequenced with immunoSEQ multiplex PCR; TCRdb's copy has only in-frame clones and lacks some. V and J calls plus clone size are reproduced from that table; the DNA served to infer D and trimming. The sample has around 35,000 clones; around 87% are singletons. The CDR3 totals 14 residues. With V trimmed by 6 bases and J by 4 bases, 3 bases remained unmatched. Germline CDR1 is SNHLY and CDR2 is FYNNEI. The record originates from a study of blood T cell repertoires in COVID-19. Study at large: Spain, Italy and the United States supplied samples that represented acute and convalescent COVID-19. PBMCs, B-cell-depleted T cells, or T cells provided the cDNA or gDNA that made up the material.

The TCR originated in a human donor in a cohort sampled during active COVID-19. The material sequenced was peripheral blood. The gene calls are TRBV2 and TRBJ2-7, with TRBD2 matching 13 bases. CDR3 coding DNA: TGTGCCAGCAGACCGACTAGCGGGGGGTACGAGCAGTACTTC. Amino acids: CASRPTSGGYEQYF.